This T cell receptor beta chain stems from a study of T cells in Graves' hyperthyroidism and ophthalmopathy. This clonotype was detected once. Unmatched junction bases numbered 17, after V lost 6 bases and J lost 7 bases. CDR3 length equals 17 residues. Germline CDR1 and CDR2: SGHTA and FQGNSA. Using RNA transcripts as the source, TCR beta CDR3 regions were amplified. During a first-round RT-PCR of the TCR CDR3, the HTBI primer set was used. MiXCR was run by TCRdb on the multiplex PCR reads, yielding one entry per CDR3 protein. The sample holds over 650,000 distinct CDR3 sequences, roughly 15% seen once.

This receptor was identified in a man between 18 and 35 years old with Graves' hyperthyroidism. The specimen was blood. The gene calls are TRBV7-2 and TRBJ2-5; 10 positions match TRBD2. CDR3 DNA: TGTGCCAGCAGTGCTATAACCGGGACTAGCGTGAGTTGGACCCAGTACTTC. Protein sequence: CASSAITGTSVSWTQYF.